Below, one TCR beta chain is given with its context. The target of this receptor is not known. No base qualities exist here, and no much larger clone lies one base off it. The library was generated by PCR. TCR sequencing of DNA from cultured CD4+ T cells used the Oncomine TCR Beta short-read assay at the Johns Hopkins FTIC core. Genomic DNA was extracted from the cultured CD4+ T cells with the QIAamp micro DNA kit. Oncomine TCR Beta libraries from cultured CD4+ T cells were pooled with unique dual indexes and sequenced on an Illumina iSeq 100. In the original analysis: Non-productive sequences were removed, and CDR3s not starting with C, not ending with F or W, or shorter than 7 amino acids were discarded. The MANAFEST web application identified antigen-specific clonotypes by comparing peptide-stimulated wells against reference wells and other culture wells. An FDR below 0.05, an odds ratio above 5, and a productive frequency above 0.1% in at least two of three replicate wells were required for clones to be considered positive. Clonotypes that were significantly expanded in both SARS-CoV-2 spike wells and at least one common cold coronavirus spike condition were defined as cross-reactive. CDR3 homology was assessed with Levenshtein distances (stringdist) and unrooted phylogenetic trees (ape) in R version 3.6.1. The raw public data were reprocessed by TCRdb itself: fastp quality trimming at Q25, MiXCR clonotype calling, in-frame beta chains only. Identical CDR3 protein sequences are pooled into one entry, listed with their most common genes and DNA. These V and J calls derive from TCRdb rather than the authors' analysis. This sample has around 25,000 distinct CDR3 sequences in its table, and 60% to 80% of those were observed once. Of the sample, roughly 17% is held by the ten largest clones.

Sample treatment or condition, as interpreted from the label and publication: roughly 11-day PBMC culture with coronavirus spike peptide pools or control peptides (ViraFEST assay). To expand antigen-specific T cells with peptide pools and then pick out the expanded clonotypes through TCR sequencing, the study relied on the ViraFEST assay. Healthy vaccine recipients had no prior SARS-CoV-2 infection, confirmed by negative nucleocapsid antibody tests before and after vaccination. Each well held 2 million to 2.5 million PBMCs cultured with roughly 10 ug/ml peptide pools in IMDM containing approximately 5% human AB serum and around 10 IU/ml IL-2. Half of the culture medium was replaced with fresh IL-2-containing medium on days 3 and 7. Once the cells had been in culture for less than 11 days, the EasySep CD4+ T cell isolation kit was used to isolate CD4+ T cells by negative selection. Ficoll-Paque Plus gradient centrifugation was used to isolate PBMCs from whole blood, and the isolated PBMCs were then either used fresh or cryopreserved at -140C. Triplicate wells were generally used for each culture condition.

These data are taken from a study of vaccination and CD4 T cells after COVID-19 (dated by TCRdb to the early 2020s). About the study as a whole: The convalescent cohort comprised six males and four females, including two Hispanic individuals, seven Caucasians, two Asians and one multiracial person. Control cultures received a CEFX viral epitope pool as the positive control, an HIV-1 Nef peptide pool as the negative control, or no peptide. The spike-specific CD4+ TCR repertoire was compared before and after mRNA vaccination in fewer than eleven COVID-19 convalescent patients and several infection-naive healthy vaccine recipients. Post-vaccine blood samples were collected a median of 72 days after the second vaccine dose, ranging from roughly 13 to 250 days. Post-COVID blood samples were collected from convalescent patients a median of roughly 100 days after diagnosis, with a range of roughly 30 to 161 days. Culture stimuli were overlapping spike peptide pools from SARS-CoV-2 and from the common cold coronaviruses HCoV-NL63, HCoV-OC43 and HCoV-229E. Two doses of either the Pfizer-BioNTech BNT162b2 vaccine (n=8) or the Moderna mRNA-1273 vaccine (n=2) were administered to participants.

Broad study findings and their caveats: In convalescent patients, a median roughly 88% of post-vaccine SARS-CoV-2-reactive clones were detected only after vaccination, suggesting vaccine-specific priming. Of the vaccine-specific clones found in convalescent patients, nearly all (304 of 307) were mono-reactive for SARS-CoV-2 spike instead of being cross-reactive with common cold coronaviruses. Although the median number of SARS-CoV-2-reactive clonotypes went up from some 23 after infection to around 40 after vaccination, the increase was not significant. The number of convalescent patients in the study was relatively small, and the study did not examine early timepoints following natural infection.

From the cysteine through the phenylalanine, the CDR3 covers 17 amino acids. Of all the DNA, just the CDR3 is kept, 51 bases in frame from base 1. Germline trimming: 3 bases from V, 4 bases from J; junction bases outside gene matches: 14. The germline V gene (reference sequence) yields SEHNR for CDR1 and FQNEAQ for CDR2. This clonotype was obtained from a human donor who received a COVID-19 vaccine. The sequence joins TRBV7-9 to TRBJ1-2, and 7 junctional nucleotides match TRBD1. Source: CD4+ T cells from blood, cultured in vitro, taken after SARS-CoV-2 vaccination. The DNA sequence is as follows: TGTGCCAGCAGCTTTTCGACATCTTTAGGGGACAGCTATGGCTACACCTTC. Translated, it reads CASSFSTSLGDSYGYTF.